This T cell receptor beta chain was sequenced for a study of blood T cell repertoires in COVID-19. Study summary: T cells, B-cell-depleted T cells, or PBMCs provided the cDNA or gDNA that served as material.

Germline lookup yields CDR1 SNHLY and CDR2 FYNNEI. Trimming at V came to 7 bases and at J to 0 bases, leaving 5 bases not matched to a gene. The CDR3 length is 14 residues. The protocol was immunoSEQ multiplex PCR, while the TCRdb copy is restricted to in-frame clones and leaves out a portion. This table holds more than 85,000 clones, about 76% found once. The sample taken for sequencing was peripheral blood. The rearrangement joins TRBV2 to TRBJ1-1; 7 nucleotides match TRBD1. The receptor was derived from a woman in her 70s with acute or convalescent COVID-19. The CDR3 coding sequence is TGTGCCAGCAAGGGGGACAGCATGAACACTGAAGCTTTCTTT. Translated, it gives CASKGDSMNTEAFF.